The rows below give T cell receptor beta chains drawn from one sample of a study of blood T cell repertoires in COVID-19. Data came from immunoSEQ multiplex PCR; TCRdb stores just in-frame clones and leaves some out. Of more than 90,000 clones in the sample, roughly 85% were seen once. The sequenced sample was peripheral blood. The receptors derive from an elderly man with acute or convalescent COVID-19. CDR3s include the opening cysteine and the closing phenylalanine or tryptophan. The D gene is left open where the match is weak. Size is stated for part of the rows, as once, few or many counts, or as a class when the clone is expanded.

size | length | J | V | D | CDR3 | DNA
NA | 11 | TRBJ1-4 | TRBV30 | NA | CAWSTGILLFF | TGTGCCTGGAGTACAGGGATTTTACTGTTTTTT
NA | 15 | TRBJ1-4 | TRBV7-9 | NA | CASSRQVATNEKLFF | TGTGCCAGCAGCCGACAGGTTGCAACTAATGAAAAACTGTTTTTT
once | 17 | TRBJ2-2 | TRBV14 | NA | CASSHLKGDKNTGELFF | TGTGCCAGCAGCCACTTGAAGGGGGACAAAAACACCGGGGAGCTGTTTTTT
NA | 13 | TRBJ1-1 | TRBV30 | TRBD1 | CAWTQDRETEAFF | TGTGCCTGGACGCAGGACAGGGAAACTGAAGCTTTCTTT
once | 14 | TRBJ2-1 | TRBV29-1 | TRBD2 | CSVARLADHNEQFF | TGCAGCGTTGCGAGACTAGCGGACCACAATGAGCAGTTCTTC
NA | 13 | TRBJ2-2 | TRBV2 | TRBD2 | CASSDGRAGELFF | TGTGCCAGCAGTGACGGGAGGGCCGGGGAGCTGTTTTTT
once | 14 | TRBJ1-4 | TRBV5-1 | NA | CASSLVAGEDLLFF | TGCGCCAGCAGCTTGGTTGCAGGGGAAGATTTACTGTTTTTT
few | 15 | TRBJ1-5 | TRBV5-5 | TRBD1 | CASSAGTGAAQPQHF | TGTGCCAGCAGCGCCGGGACAGGGGCGGCTCAGCCCCAGCATTTT
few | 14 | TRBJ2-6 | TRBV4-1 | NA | CASSPQEGANVLTF | TGCGCCAGCAGCCCTCAGGAAGGGGCCAACGTCCTGACTTTC
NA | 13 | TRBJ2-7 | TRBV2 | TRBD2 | CASNSGYTYEQYF | TGTGCCAGCAATAGCGGGTACACCTACGAGCAGTACTTC
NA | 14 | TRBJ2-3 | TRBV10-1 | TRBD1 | CASSRDRGYDTQYF | TGCGCCAGCAGTAGGGACAGGGGATACGATACGCAGTATTTT
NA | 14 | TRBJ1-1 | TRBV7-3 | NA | CASSPFGERAEAFF | TGTGCCAGCAGCCCCTTCGGGGAGCGGGCTGAAGCTTTCTTT
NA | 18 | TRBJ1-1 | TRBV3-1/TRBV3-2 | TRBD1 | CASSQPGQDARVNTEAFF | TGTGCCAGCAGCCAACCGGGACAGGACGCGCGTGTGAACACTGAAGCTTTCTTT
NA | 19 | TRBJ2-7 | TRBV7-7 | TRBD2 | CASSLEWELAGGPDYEQYF | TGTGCTAGCAGCTTAGAATGGGAATTGGCGGGAGGGCCGGACTACGAGCAGTACTTC
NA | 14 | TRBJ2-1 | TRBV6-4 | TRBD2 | CASKGLAGDNEQFF | TGTGCCAGCAAGGGACTAGCGGGGGACAATGAGCAGTTCTTC
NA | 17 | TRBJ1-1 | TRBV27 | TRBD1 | CASSFRDRGPRGTEAFF | TGTGCCAGCAGTTTCCGGGACAGGGGCCCGCGGGGCACTGAAGCTTTCTTT
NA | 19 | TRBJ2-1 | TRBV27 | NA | CASSPLVRGILSSYNEQFF | TGTGCCAGCAGTCCCCTGGTGAGGGGGATCCTTAGCTCCTACAATGAGCAGTTCTTC
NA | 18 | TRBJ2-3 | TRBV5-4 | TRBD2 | CASSKGKTSGSSTDTQYF | TGTGCCAGCAGCAAAGGAAAAACTAGCGGAAGTAGCACAGATACGCAGTATTTT
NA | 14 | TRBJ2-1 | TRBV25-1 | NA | CASSDYLQLNEQFF | TGTGCCAGCAGTGACTACCTACAGCTCAATGAGCAGTTCTTC
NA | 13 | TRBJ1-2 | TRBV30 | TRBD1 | CAWKGQGWDGYTF | TGTGCCTGGAAAGGACAGGGGTGGGATGGCTACACCTTC
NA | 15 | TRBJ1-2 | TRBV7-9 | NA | CASSLGAETNYGYTF | TGTGCCAGCAGCTTAGGGGCAGAAACTAACTATGGCTACACCTTC
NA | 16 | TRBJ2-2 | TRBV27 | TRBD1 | CASSIKQGAVTGELFF | TGTGCCAGCAGCATTAAACAGGGGGCGGTCACCGGGGAGCTGTTTTTT
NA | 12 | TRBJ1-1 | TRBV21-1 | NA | CASPRGTTEAFF | TGTGCCAGCCCTCGGGGGACCACTGAAGCTTTCTTT
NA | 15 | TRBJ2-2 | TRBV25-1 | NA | CASSDPGQNTGELFF | TGTGCCAGCAGTGACCCGGGACAGAACACCGGGGAGCTGTTTTTT
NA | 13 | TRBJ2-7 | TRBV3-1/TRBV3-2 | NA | CASSQGGHYEQYF | TGTGCCAGCAGCCAGGGCGGGCACTACGAGCAGTACTTC
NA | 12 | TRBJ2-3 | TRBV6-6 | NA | CASSFGTDTQYF | TGTGCCAGCAGTTTCGGCACAGATACGCAGTATTTT
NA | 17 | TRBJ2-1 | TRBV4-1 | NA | CASSQEGQATSYNEQFF | TGCGCCAGCAGCCAAGAGGGCCAGGCAACCTCCTACAATGAGCAGTTCTTC
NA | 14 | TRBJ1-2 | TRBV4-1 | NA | CASSQDKASGGYTF | TGCGCCAGCAGCCAAGATAAAGCTTCGGGTGGCTACACCTTC
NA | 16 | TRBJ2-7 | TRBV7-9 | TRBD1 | CASSLDTGVSSYEQYF | TGTGCCAGCAGCTTAGACACAGGGGTTTCTTCCTACGAGCAGTACTTC
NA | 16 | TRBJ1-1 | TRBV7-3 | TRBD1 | CASSLTRTGENTEAFF | TGTGCCAGCAGCTTAACTCGGACAGGCGAGAACACTGAAGCTTTCTTT
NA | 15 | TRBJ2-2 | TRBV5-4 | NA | CASSPEWGSAGELFF | TGTGCCAGCAGCCCCGAGTGGGGCTCCGCCGGGGAGCTGTTTTTT